This is a list of T cell receptor beta chains from one sample in a study of blood T cell repertoires in COVID-19. Generated by immunoSEQ multiplex PCR, the TCRdb table keeps only in-frame clones and is missing some. This sample has 150,000 or so clones, with around 90% found just once. Sequencing used peripheral blood. All receptors come from a man aged 60 to 75 with active or convalescent COVID-19. Both conserved end residues are part of each CDR3. D genes are given only for firm matches. Expanded clones are given a class, and other clones once, few, many or no size at all.

>-|15|TRBV12-5|TRBD1|TRBJ2-2
TGTGCTAGTGGTTCCGGGACAGGGTATACCGGGGAGCTGTTTTTT
CASGSGTGYTGELFF
>-|16|TRBV7-9|TRBD2|TRBJ2-1
TGTGCCAGCAGCTTACCCGGGACTAGCACCTACAATGAGCAGTTCTTC
CASSLPGTSTYNEQFF
>-|13|TRBV27|TRBD1|TRBJ2-7
TGTGCCACCAAGACAGGGGACTTTTACGAGCAGTACTTC
CATKTGDFYEQYF
>-|15|TRBV18|TRBD2|TRBJ2-5
TGTGCCAGCTCACCAAGCGGGAGGAGTTTAGAGACCCAGTACTTC
CASSPSGRSLETQYF
>-|18|TRBV19|-|TRBJ2-4
TGTGCCAGTAGTATGATTTTCGGGGTAGAGCTAGCCAAAAACATTCAGTACTTC
CASSMIFGVELAKNIQYF
>few|14|TRBV6-5|TRBD1|TRBJ2-5
TGTGCCAGCACCTTAAACAGGGGGCAGGAGACCCAGTACTTC
CASTLNRGQETQYF
>-|12|TRBV12-5|-|TRBJ1-6
TGTGCTAGTGGGCCACGTACGGGGCCCCTCCACTTT
CASGPRTGPLHF
>-|14|TRBV12-5|TRBD2|TRBJ2-1
TGTGCTAGTGGCGGATTAGCGGGGTACAATGAGCAGTTCTTC
CASGGLAGYNEQFF
>-|17|TRBV4-1|TRBD1|TRBJ2-2
TGCGCCAGCAGCCAAGGGACAGGGGGTTCACGTACCGGGGAGCTGTTTTTT
CASSQGTGGSRTGELFF
>-|15|TRBV9|TRBD2|TRBJ2-3
TGTGCCAGCAGCGACAGCGGGACTAGCACAGATACGCAGTATTTT
CASSDSGTSTDTQYF
>-|14|TRBV10-3|-|TRBJ1-1
TGTGCCATCAGTGTTTACAGGGCCGACACTGAAGCTTTCTTT
CAISVYRADTEAFF
>-|15|TRBV19|TRBD1|TRBJ1-5
TGTGCCAGTAGTCCCCAGGGGGCGCGGGATCAGCCCCAGCATTTT
CASSPQGARDQPQHF
>-|17|TRBV10-2|-|TRBJ1-3
TGCGCCAGCAGTGGAGCTACGGAGGGTAACTCTGGAAACACCATATATTTT
CASSGATEGNSGNTIYF
>-|15|TRBV19|TRBD1|TRBJ1-4
TGTGCCAGCCGTCGACAGGGCGGCACTAATGAAAAACTGTTTTTT
CASRRQGGTNEKLFF
>-|15|TRBV6-4|-|TRBJ2-1
TGTGCCAGCAGTTTACAGGCCAGCTCCTACAATGAGCAGTTCTTC
CASSLQASSYNEQFF
>-|14|TRBV19|-|TRBJ1-5
TGTGCCAGTAGTATTGCGGGGGGCAATCAGCCCCAGCATTTT
CASSIAGGNQPQHF
>-|14|TRBV19|-|TRBJ2-2
TGTGCCAGTAGTAGTCTTCAGGGGACCGGGGAGCTGTTTTTT
CASSSLQGTGELFF
>-|13|TRBV18|-|TRBJ2-3
TGTGCCAGCTCACCATCCAACACAGATACGCAGTATTTT
CASSPSNTDTQYF
>-|15|TRBV5-4|-|TRBJ2-7
TGTGCCAGCAGCTTGGACTCCTCTGGCGGCTACGAGCAGTACTTC
CASSLDSSGGYEQYF
>-|21|TRBV14|-|TRBJ2-5
TGTGCCAGCAGCCAAGAAGGCGGACCGGGACACCAGGGATTAAACACAGAGACCCAGTACTTC
CASSQEGGPGHQGLNTETQYF
>-|16|TRBV3-1/TRBV3-2|-|TRBJ1-2
TGTGCCAGCAGCCAAGATCGGCGGGGAACTCACTATGGCTACACCTTC
CASSQDRRGTHYGYTF
>-|15|TRBV11-2|-|TRBJ2-7
TGTGCCAGCAGCTTAGTAGCCGGGTACCCCTACGAGCAGTACTTC
CASSLVAGYPYEQYF
>-|14|TRBV7-9|TRBD1|TRBJ1-4
TGTGCCAGCAGCCTCAGGGGGAGAGGTGAAAAACTGTTTTTT
CASSLRGRGEKLFF
>-|17|TRBV28|TRBD2|TRBJ2-7
TGTGCCAGCAGTTTAACTAGCGGGGCCCGACACTCCTACGAGCAGTACTTC
CASSLTSGARHSYEQYF
>-|15|TRBV19|TRBD1|TRBJ1-2
TGTGCCAGTAGTAAGGGGACAGGATGGGATTATGGCTACACCTTC
CASSKGTGWDYGYTF
>-|16|TRBV4-2|TRBD1|TRBJ1-5
TGTGCCAGCAGCCATACCGGGACAGGGGGAAATCAGCCCCAGCATTTT
CASSHTGTGGNQPQHF
>-|17|TRBV9|TRBD2|TRBJ2-1
TGTGCCAGCAGCGTAGTCGACGGGACTAGCGGGAGGGCCATGCAGTTCTTC
CASSVVDGTSGRAMQFF
>-|14|TRBV10-3|TRBD1|TRBJ2-7
TGTGCCATCAGTGAGTCCGGGACAGGGTACGAGCAGTACTTC
CAISESGTGYEQYF
>-|16|TRBV6-5|-|TRBJ1-3
TGTGCCAGCAGTTACCGCCGACAGGCCTCTGGAAACACCATATATTTT
CASSYRRQASGNTIYF
>-|14|TRBV2|-|TRBJ2-7
TGTGCCAGCAGGGGATACGGGAGTTCCTACGAGCAGTACTTC
CASRGYGSSYEQYF
>-|14|TRBV6-1|-|TRBJ1-5
TGTGCCAGCAGCTCCCGGACAGGCAATCAGCCCCAGCATTTT
CASSSRTGNQPQHF
>once|13|TRBV15|TRBD2|TRBJ2-3
TGTGCCATTACTAGCGGGGGTACAGATACGCAGTATTTT
CAITSGGTDTQYF
>-|15|TRBV12-5|TRBD1|TRBJ1-1
TGTGCTAGTGGTAATGGACAGGGGGCGAGGACTGAAGCTTTCTTT
CASGNGQGARTEAFF
>-|15|TRBV18|TRBD1|TRBJ1-1
TGTGCCAGCTCACCCGGACAGGGTGGAGGCACTGAAGCTTTCTTT
CASSPGQGGGTEAFF
>few|13|TRBV12-3/TRBV12-4|-|TRBJ2-2
TGTGCCAGCAGGACAGGTGACACCGGGGAGCTGTTTTTT
CASRTGDTGELFF
>-|12|TRBV11-1|-|TRBJ2-1
TGTGCCAGCAGCTTACAGGGCTCTGAGCAGTTCTTC
CASSLQGSEQFF
>-|15|TRBV27|-|TRBJ1-1
TGTGCCAGCAGTTTGGGAAGAGGGAGGAACACTGAAGCTTTCTTT
CASSLGRGRNTEAFF
>-|13|TRBV6-5|-|TRBJ1-1
TGTGCCAGCAGTTCAGGGGTGAGCACTGAAGCTTTCTTT
CASSSGVSTEAFF
>-|15|TRBV5-1|-|TRBJ1-3
TGCGCCAGCAGCCCAGGGGACGCCTCTGGAAACACCATATATTTT
CASSPGDASGNTIYF
>-|16|TRBV30|TRBD1|TRBJ1-4
TGTGCCTGGGCCTTGAAGGGGAGAGGGGGCGTAGAAAAACTGTTTTTT
CAWALKGRGGVEKLFF
>few|14|TRBV27|TRBD1|TRBJ1-2
TGTGCCAGCAGTACCGGGACAGGACCCTATGGCTACACCTTC
CASSTGTGPYGYTF